This T cell receptor beta chain is drawn from a study of shared clonotypes between healthy human individuals (dated by TCRdb to about 2020). For the study in its entirety: The cohort comprised a couple of women and a few men aged 18 to 49 years. Per donor, leukapheresis produced somewhere between about 0.94 and 9.5 billion PBMCs. To increase sequencing depth and limit assay-specific biases, TCR repertoire library preparation and sequencing were carried out by different laboratories using diverse techniques. For each donor, CD4 naive and CD4 memory were each given three plates, CD8 naive was given two plates, and CD8 memory was given one plate. To estimate repertoire size and how much clonotypes are shared between individuals, the study performed deep sequencing of blood TCR repertoires from about five healthy adults. Overall study results and their limits: The genetic and exposure-history diversity represented was limited by the small number of donors. Clonotypes shared by all four sorted-subset donors showed higher generation probabilities than non-shared clonotypes. Pairwise subsampling indicated that sequencing depth was expected to affect the degree of clonotype sharing among donors. Sampling was limited to blood, and TCR repertoires in tissue likely differ from TCR repertoires in blood. Naive subsets generally had larger estimated clonotype richness than memory subsets did. Across four donors, approximately 4.9% of naive CD4, approximately 3.6% of naive CD8, around 2.1% of memory CD4, and approximately 0.4% of memory CD8 clonotypes were shared. Even with the large sequencing depth, rarefaction of the sorted-subset datasets indicated that sequencing was incomplete.

The CDR3 goes from the cysteine to the phenylalanine over 15 residues. The CDR3 DNA has 45 bases and is translated from base 1. Trimming takes 7 bases from V and 1 base from J, and the germline ends sit 13 bases apart. Taken from the germline V gene, the CDR1 and CDR2 loops are SNHLY and FYNNEI. The donors were healthy, HIV-negative adults who had no recently reported acute infections or vaccinations. Every donor was a Caucasian adult residing in Nashville, Tennessee, USA. CD4+ T cells were enriched through magnetic negative selection, after which naive cells were positively selected on CD45RA and the remaining negative fraction served as the memory subset. Blood was obtained by leukapheresis, after which PBMCs were separated by Ficoll-Histopaque density gradient centrifugation and cryopreserved in liquid nitrogen vapor phase. Analytical flow cytometry was used to check the purity and quantity of every magnetically sorted T cell population. Genomic DNA was isolated from every sorted fraction and measured by UV absorbance on a Nanodrop 2000c.

Using the deep immunoSEQ assay, multiplex PCR amplified TCR CDR3 regions from genomic DNA. Extracted genomic DNA from each cell subset was distributed evenly across all wells of several immunoSEQ 96-well plates, and each plate was treated as a replicate. For sorted subsets, 150 to 250 ng genomic DNA, equal to about 30,000 T cell genomes, was loaded into each replicate PCR. Purified libraries were measured with a Qubit 3.0 fluorometer, size-checked on a Bioanalyzer 2100, and measured again with the KAPA Library Quantification kit. Every immunoSEQ 96-well plate was sequenced on a separate single-read 150-cycle Illumina NextSeq 550 flow cell. In the authors' own workflow: Because the immunoSEQ output held only junctional sequences and lacked quality scores, the filtering could not match the filtering applied to full-length reads. To assign V/J genes and CDR3, sequences were annotated using PyIR, a Python wrapper for IgBLAST v1.9, with IMGT germline references. Reads were filtered out if the reads had weak V/J assignments (E-value above 1e-6), no CDR3, stop codons, out-of-frame junctions, or ambiguous translated residues. V3J clonotypes were defined by identical inferred V gene, J gene, and CDR3 amino acid sequence. Percentage overlap between repertoires was calculated by dividing the number of shared unique clonotypes by the size of the smaller repertoire. Three approaches were used to assess repertoire richness: RTK rarefaction, the Chao1 estimator, and Recon v2.1 estimates of unobserved clonotypes. OLGA was used to compute generation probabilities for all TCRbeta clonotypes that the gDNA method yielded from a handful of donors. In TCRdb, the immuneACCESS table is reduced to in-frame sequences with V and J assigned. These tables do not hold every clone; where another copy was compared, an unresolved V gene accounts for under half, and the others remain unexplained. V, J and clone size are taken as reported in that table, and D and trimming were inferred from the DNA itself. A total of about 2.4 million clones appear in this sample, around 94% of them only once. The ten largest account for under 0.15% of the sample.

This clone was detected a few times. The antigen it recognizes is unknown. Per-base quality was not reported, and no clone a single base away is much larger than it. The receptor's source is a man younger than 35 in good health. Sequencing used naive CD4+ T cells sorted from blood. This specimen's cell subset or site label, per the study, means: CD45RA+ positively selected. The chain uses TRBV2 and TRBJ2-2; possibly the D gene is TRBD2, per 5 matching bases. The CDR3 has the sequence CASTLGVGNTGELFF. At the DNA level, the sequence is TGTGCCAGCACACTCGGGGTGGGGAACACCGGGGAGCTGTTTTTT.